This is a list of T cell receptor beta chains from one sample in a study of shared clonotypes between healthy human individuals. Profiled with immunoSEQ multiplex PCR; TCRdb holds only in-frame clones, not every one. The sample has almost 750,000 clones, 55% to 75% seen once; the top ten hold about 1.7%. Sequencing was carried out using memory CD4+ T cells sorted from blood. All receptors derive from a woman in her 30s in good health. CDR3s include the opening cysteine and the closing phenylalanine or tryptophan. A D gene is named only where the DNA matches it firmly. Size tells how often a clone was seen (once, few, many) or the class of an expanded clone, and some rows leave it out.

TRBJ2-3,TRBV19,.,few,TGTGCCAGCGGGCTTTCAGATAGCACAGATACGCAGTATTTT,CASGLSDSTDTQYF
TRBJ1-1,TRBV6-5,.,.,TGTGCCAGCAGTCCCCAGTTCATGAACACTGAAGCTTTCTTT,CASSPQFMNTEAFF
TRBJ2-1,TRBV7-7,TRBD1,.,TGTGCCAGCAGCTTAGGCAGGGGGACCTACAATGAGCAGTTCTTC,CASSLGRGTYNEQFF
TRBJ2-5,TRBV6-1,.,.,TGTGCCAGCGGGCCAGTGCGGGAGACCCAGTACTTC,CASGPVRETQYF
TRBJ1-2,TRBV7-9,TRBD1,.,TGTGCCAGCAGCTTAGAGGGACAGGGAGGTGGCTACACCTTC,CASSLEGQGGGYTF
TRBJ1-3,TRBV4-1,.,.,TGCGCCAGCAGCCAAGGGAAAGCGAGAGGGGGCTCTGGAAACACCATATATTTT,CASSQGKARGGSGNTIYF
TRBJ2-1,TRBV4-1,.,.,TGCGCCAGCAGCTTCGGGTCGGGGGCAAGTTCGAGCAATGAGCAGTTCTTC,CASSFGSGASSSNEQFF
TRBJ2-7,TRBV18,TRBD2,few,TGTGCCAGCTCACCACCCTCCGGGACTAGCTACGAGCAGTACTTC,CASSPPSGTSYEQYF
TRBJ2-1,TRBV4-1,TRBD2,.,TGCGCCAGCAGCCAGCAGAGCGGGAGGGCCAGATACAATGAGCAGTTCTTC,CASSQQSGRARYNEQFF
TRBJ2-3,TRBV2,.,.,TGTGCCAGCCCCGGGGGAGCGCGGGATGGGGTGAGGAATACGCAGTATTTT,CASPGGARDGVRNTQYF
TRBJ2-1,TRBV28,.,.,TGTGCCACCTTAGCGGATATCTACAATGAGCAGTTCTTC,CATLADIYNEQFF
TRBJ2-6,TRBV18,.,.,TGTGCCAGCTCACCAGAGGGCCTAGGAGTCTCTGGGGCCAACGTCCTGACTTTC,CASSPEGLGVSGANVLTF
TRBJ2-2,TRBV14,TRBD1,few,TGTGCCAGCAGCTCAGGGACAGGGGGCACCGGGGAGCTGTTTTTT,CASSSGTGGTGELFF
TRBJ1-1,TRBV18,.,.,TGTGCCAGCTCACGGAGCCTACAGGGGAACACTGAAGCTTTCTTT,CASSRSLQGNTEAFF
TRBJ2-7,TRBV2,.,.,TGTGCCAGCAGTGAACGGTCCTACGAGCAGTACTTC,CASSERSYEQYF
TRBJ1-2,TRBV18,TRBD1,.,TGTGCCAGCTCCATGACAGGGGGCGAAGGCTACACCTTC,CASSMTGGEGYTF
TRBJ2-5,TRBV7-9,.,.,TGTGCCAGCAGCTTAGGCACAGGGACTCAAGAGACCCAGTACTTC,CASSLGTGTQETQYF
TRBJ1-1,TRBV2,.,.,TGTGCCAGCAGGTCCGCCGGGGTGGGCACTGAAGCTTTCTTT,CASRSAGVGTEAFF
TRBJ2-7,TRBV5-4,.,.,TGTGCCAGCAGTGCGCTAGTAAGGAGGGACGAGCAGTACTTC,CASSALVRRDEQYF
TRBJ2-2,TRBV15,TRBD1,.,TGTGCCACCAGCAGATTAGAGGGGGCACGTACCGGGGAGCTGTTTTTT,CATSRLEGARTGELFF
TRBJ2-5,TRBV18,.,.,TGTGCCAGCTCACCGGCCGGGGTCCAAGAGACCCAGTACTTC,CASSPAGVQETQYF
TRBJ2-7,TRBV6-1,.,.,TGTGCCAGCATCTTGGACTCAGTGTCGGGGCAGTACTTC,CASILDSVSGQYF
TRBJ2-3,TRBV20-1,.,few,TGCAGTGCTAGTGATCCAGATACGCAGTATTTT,CSASDPDTQYF
TRBJ1-1,TRBV4-1,.,.,TGCGCCAGCAGCCAAGCCAGGGTTCTCACTGAAGCTTTCTTT,CASSQARVLTEAFF
TRBJ2-7,TRBV5-4,.,.,TGTGCCAGCAGCTTGGAGTCTTCTCCCTCACCCTCCTACGAGCAGTACTTC,CASSLESSPSPSYEQYF
TRBJ2-3,TRBV18,TRBD1,.,TGTGCCAGCTCAGTGGACAGGGCCACAGATACGCAGTATTTT,CASSVDRATDTQYF
TRBJ2-3,TRBV19,TRBD2,once,TGTGCCAGTAGAGGCGGGAGGGCCACAGATACGCAGTATTTT,CASRGGRATDTQYF
TRBJ1-1,TRBV2,.,.,TGTGCCAGCAGTGAATTAAAAGCTTTCTTT,CASSELKAFF
TRBJ2-3,TRBV4-2,TRBD2,.,TGTGCCAGCAGCCAAGATCGTAGCGGGATTCGAGATACGCAGTATTTT,CASSQDRSGIRDTQYF
TRBJ1-1,TRBV2,TRBD1,once,TGTGCCAGCAGTGAACAGGGGGCAAGGCACACTGAAGCTTTCTTT,CASSEQGARHTEAFF
TRBJ2-1,TRBV5-1,TRBD2,.,TGCGCCAGCAGCTTGGGAGGTCTAGCGGGAGGCCAGTACAATGAGCAGTTCTTC,CASSLGGLAGGQYNEQFF
TRBJ2-7,TRBV6-6,.,.,TGTGCCAGCAGTTACGGTGGCGGGAAGACCTACGAGCAGTACTTC,CASSYGGGKTYEQYF
TRBJ1-2,TRBV19,.,.,TGTGCCAGTAGTACCCCCCGGGGAAGTCCTAACTATGGCTACACCTTC,CASSTPRGSPNYGYTF
TRBJ2-7,TRBV4-1,TRBD2,.,TGCGCCAGCAGCCAAGTGGAGCGGGACTCCTACGAGCAGTACTTC,CASSQVERDSYEQYF
TRBJ2-3,TRBV2,.,few,TGTGCCAGCACTAGCACAGATACGCAGTATTTT,CASTSTDTQYF
TRBJ2-7,TRBV5-1,.,.,TGCGCCAGCAGCTTGTTTCAGGGTTCGGAGCAGTACTTC,CASSLFQGSEQYF
TRBJ1-5,TRBV2,TRBD1,.,TGTGCCAGCATAGGAGGACAGGGCAATCAGCCCCAGCATTTT,CASIGGQGNQPQHF
TRBJ1-5,TRBV10-3,TRBD1,few,TGTGCCATCAGTGTACAGGGGTATCAGCCCCAGCATTTT,CAISVQGYQPQHF
TRBJ1-1,TRBV5-1,TRBD1,.,TGCGCCAGCAGCCGCCACGACAGGGGGCTTACTGAAGCTTTCTTT,CASSRHDRGLTEAFF
TRBJ1-1,TRBV14,TRBD1,.,TGTGCCAGCAGCGGTCTGTCCCGGGACAGTATGAACACTGAAGCTTTCTTT,CASSGLSRDSMNTEAFF
TRBJ2-5,TRBV30,.,few,TGTGCCTGGAGTGCCCCGACAGAACAAGAGACCCAGTACTTC,CAWSAPTEQETQYF
TRBJ2-2,TRBV2,.,few,TGTGCCAGCAGTGAACGGGGACCTGGGGAGCTGTTTTTT,CASSERGPGELFF
TRBJ2-2,TRBV28,TRBD1,once,TGTGCCAGCAGCTTTCCGGGGGACAGGGACGTTGCCGGGGAGCTGTTTTTT,CASSFPGDRDVAGELFF
TRBJ1-6,TRBV7-6,.,once,TGTGCCAGCAGCTCGTCCCCAGCCTCCTATAATTCACCCCTCCACTTT,CASSSSPASYNSPLHF
TRBJ2-7,TRBV5-1,.,.,TGCGCCAGCAGCCCCTCCGGGATCCCCAAAGGCGAGCAGTACTTC,CASSPSGIPKGEQYF
TRBJ2-7,TRBV19,.,.,TGTGCCAGTAGTAAACCGGGACATTCCTTCTACGAGCAGTACTTC,CASSKPGHSFYEQYF
TRBJ1-6,TRBV2,.,.,TGTGCCAGCACTGGGGCCGTTAATTCACCCCTCCACTTT,CASTGAVNSPLHF